Listed below are T cell receptor beta chains from one sample, sequenced in a study of T cells in Graves' hyperthyroidism and ophthalmopathy. MiXCR, applied by TCRdb to the multiplex PCR reads, yields one record per CDR3 protein. The sample holds 410,000 or so distinct CDR3 sequences; roughly 14% are singletons and the top ten take about 12%. Sequencing was performed on blood. These receptors all stem from a man aged 18-30 years with Graves' ophthalmopathy. Both conserved end residues are part of each CDR3. D genes are given only for firm matches. Rows give clone size only sometimes, using once, few, many, or a class for an expanded clone.

V	J	size	D	DNA	CDR3
TRBV3-1	TRBJ1-3	many	-	TGTGCCAGCAGCCAAGTTGGAGGGCCAAACACCATATATTTT	CASSQVGGPNTIYF
TRBV13	TRBJ2-1	many	-	TGTGCCAGCAGCTTAAGTGACAGCTCCTACAATGAGCAGTTCTTC	CASSLSDSSYNEQFF
TRBV3-1	TRBJ2-1	many	TRBD2	TGTGCCAGCAGCCAAGATCCAGCGGGGGGGCCTGAACGGTTCTTC	CASSQDPAGGPERFF
TRBV3-1	TRBJ2-5	many	-	TGTGCCAGCAGCCAAGGTGGGGGACAGACCCAGTACTTC	CASSQGGGQTQYF
TRBV24-1	TRBJ1-2	few	TRBD1	TGTGCCACCAGTGATAGGGGGCTTAGGGGCTACACCTTC	CATSDRGLRGYTF
TRBV7-9	TRBJ1-1	many	-	TGTGCCAGCAGCACTAGGGAGTCAAGGGGCACTGAAGCTTTCTTT	CASSTRESRGTEAFF
TRBV6-2/TRBV6-3	TRBJ1-5	-	TRBD1	TGTGCCAGCAGACAAGGGACAGACTATAGCAATCAGCCCCAGCATTTT	CASRQGTDYSNQPQHF
TRBV12-3/TRBV12-4	TRBJ2-1	many	-	TGTGCCAGCACTTACCTCGTAGCGGAGGACAATGAGCAGTTCTTC	CASTYLVAEDNEQFF
TRBV7-9	TRBJ1-2	-	-	TGTGCCAGCAGCTTATCTTGGGGGCGCGACTATGGCTACACCTTC	CASSLSWGRDYGYTF
TRBV19	TRBJ2-1	few	-	TGTGCCAGTAGTATAGTCGGCAGTCACAATGAGCAGTTCTTC	CASSIVGSHNEQFF
TRBV5-1	TRBJ2-7	many	-	TGCGCCAGCGGCACAGCCGGTTCCGACGAGCAGTACTTC	CASGTAGSDEQYF
TRBV5-1	TRBJ2-5	few	TRBD2	TGCGCCAGCAGCTTCTCTAGCGGGGGACTCCAAGAGACCCAGTACTTC	CASSFSSGGLQETQYF
TRBV2	TRBJ2-5	many	-	TGTGCCAGCAGCCGTAGAGGCGAGCAAGAGACCCAGTACTTC	CASSRRGEQETQYF
TRBV3-1	TRBJ1-2	many	TRBD1	TGTGCCAGCAGCCCCCCTGTGGGGACAGGGGGCGGCTATGGCTACACCTTC	CASSPPVGTGGGYGYTF
TRBV3-1	TRBJ2-3	many	-	TGTGCCAGCAGCCAAGTTGTTAGCGGTTACACAGATACGCAGTATTTT	CASSQVVSGYTDTQYF
TRBV5-1	TRBJ2-7	-	-	TGCGCCAGCAGCTTGTGGGAGACCTACGAGCAGTACTTC	CASSLWETYEQYF
TRBV20-1	TRBJ1-2	-	-	TGCAGTGCTAGCTCCGACGTTTGGGGCTATGGCTACACCTTC	CSASSDVWGYGYTF
TRBV6-1	TRBJ2-1	few	TRBD1	TGTGCCAGCAGCACAGGGGGCGGAGACAATGAGCAGTTCTTC	CASSTGGGDNEQFF
TRBV30	TRBJ1-4	-	-	TGTGCCTGGAGTCAAAGACAGACTGCAACTAATGAAAAACTGTTTTTT	CAWSQRQTATNEKLFF
TRBV5-4	TRBJ1-1	few	-	TGTGCCAGCAGCTTGGAAAGAGGGGCGGGAACTGAAGCTTTCTTT	CASSLERGAGTEAFF
TRBV20-1	TRBJ2-5	many	TRBD2	TGCAGTGGGCTTAGGACTAGCGGGAGCCCAGAGACCCAGTACTTC	CSGLRTSGSPETQYF
TRBV5-1	TRBJ1-1	many	-	TGCGCCAGCAGCTGGGGGGGGGTAGGTATGAACACTGAAGCTTTCTTT	CASSWGGVGMNTEAFF
TRBV20-1	TRBJ1-2	-	-	TGCAGTGCTAGAGAACGGGGTACAGCTCCCTATGGCTACACCTTC	CSARERGTAPYGYTF
TRBV3-1	TRBJ1-6	few	-	TGTGCCAGCAGCCAAGTCTTTGGCGGGGAAAGTTCACCCCTCCACTTT	CASSQVFGGESSPLHF
TRBV19	TRBJ1-5	few	-	TGTGCCAGTAGAAACCAATGGGGCAATCAGCCCCAGCATTTT	CASRNQWGNQPQHF
TRBV3-1	TRBJ2-1	many	TRBD1	TGTGCCAGCAGCCAAGAAAACAGGGGCAATGAGCAGTTCTTC	CASSQENRGNEQFF
TRBV10-3	TRBJ2-7	many	TRBD1	TGTGCCACCTTGGGACAGGGGGGGGACGAGCAGTACTTC	CATLGQGGDEQYF